The present T cell receptor (beta chain) was sequenced within a study of blood T cell repertoires in COVID-19. Produced via immunoSEQ multiplex PCR; TCRdb's table is partial and in-frame only. The sample lists approximately 150,000 clones, around 83% occurring once. The CDR3 sequence is 13 residues long. Germline CDR1 and CDR2: MNHNS and SASEGT. V was clipped by 6 bases and J by 0 bases, with 6 bases between them. The source material was peripheral blood. This receptor was taken from a woman aged 45 to 65 with COVID-19, enrolled during active disease. V usage is TRBV6-1 and J usage is TRBJ1-5; no clear D gene. CDR3 nucleotide sequence: TGTGCCAGCAGGGCCCTTAGCAATCAGCCCCAGCATTTT. Its translation: CASRALSNQPQHF.